This T cell receptor beta chain was retrieved from a study of control samples from healthy donors and cancer patients. The ends were cut back, 5 bases at V and 7 bases at J, with 18 bases in the middle. This CDR3 region has 16 residues. Germline CDR1 and CDR2: LNHDA and SQIVND (reference sequence). Produced via immunoSEQ multiplex PCR; TCRdb's table is partial and in-frame only. The profile shows about 140,000 clones, around 88% of them singletons. The sequence was obtained from a man in his late teens or twenties in good health. This sequence joins TRBV19 and TRBJ1-6; D remains unclear. The sequenced material came from blood. This CDR3 reads CASSALPNTGNSPLHF. CDR3 DNA sequence: TGTGCCAGTAGTGCCCTACCCAATACGGGCAATTCACCCCTCCACTTT.